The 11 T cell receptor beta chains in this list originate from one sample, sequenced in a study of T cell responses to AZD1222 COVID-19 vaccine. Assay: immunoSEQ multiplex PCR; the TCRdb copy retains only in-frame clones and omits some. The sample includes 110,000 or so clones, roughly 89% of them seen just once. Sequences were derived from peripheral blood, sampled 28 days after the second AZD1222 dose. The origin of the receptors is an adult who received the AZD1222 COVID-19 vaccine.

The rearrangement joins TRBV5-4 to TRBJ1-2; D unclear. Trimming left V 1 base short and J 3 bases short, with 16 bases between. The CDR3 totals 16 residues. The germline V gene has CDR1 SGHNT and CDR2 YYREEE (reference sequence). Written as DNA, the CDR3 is TGTGCCAGCAGCTTGACCGAGGCGGGTCTTGACTATGGCTACACCTTC. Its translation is CASSLTEAGLDYGYTF.

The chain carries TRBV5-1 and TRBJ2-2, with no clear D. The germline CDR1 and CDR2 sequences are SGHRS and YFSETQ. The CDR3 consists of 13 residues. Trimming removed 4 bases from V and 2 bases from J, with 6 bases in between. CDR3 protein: CASSQLNTGELFF. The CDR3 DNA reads TGCGCCAGCAGCCAACTAAACACCGGGGAGCTGTTTTTT.

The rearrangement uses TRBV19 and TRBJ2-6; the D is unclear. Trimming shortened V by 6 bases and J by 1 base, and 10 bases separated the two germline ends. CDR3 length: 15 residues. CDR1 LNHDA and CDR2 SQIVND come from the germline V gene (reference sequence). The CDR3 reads CASSLFYSGANVLTF. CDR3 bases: TGTGCCAGTAGCCTCTTCTATTCTGGGGCCAACGTCCTGACTTTC. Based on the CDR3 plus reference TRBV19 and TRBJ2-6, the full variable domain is DGGITQSPKYLFRKEGQNVTLSCEQNLNHDAMYWYRQDPGQGLRLIYYSQIVNDFQKGDIAEGYSVSREKKESFPLTVTSAQKNPTAFYLCASSLFYSGANVLTFGAGSRLTVL.

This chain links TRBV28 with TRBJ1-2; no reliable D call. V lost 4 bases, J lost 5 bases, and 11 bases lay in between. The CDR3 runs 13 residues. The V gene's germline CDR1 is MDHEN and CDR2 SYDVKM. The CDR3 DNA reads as TGTGCCAGCAGTTCGATCGCCTGGTATGGCTACACCTTC. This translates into CASSSIAWYGYTF.

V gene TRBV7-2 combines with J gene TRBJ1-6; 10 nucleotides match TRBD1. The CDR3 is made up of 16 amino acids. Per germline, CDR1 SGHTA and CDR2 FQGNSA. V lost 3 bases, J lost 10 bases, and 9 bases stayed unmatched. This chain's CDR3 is CASSLDRQGAKSPLHF. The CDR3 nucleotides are TGTGCCAGCAGCTTGGACCGACAGGGGGCCAAATCACCCCTCCACTTT.

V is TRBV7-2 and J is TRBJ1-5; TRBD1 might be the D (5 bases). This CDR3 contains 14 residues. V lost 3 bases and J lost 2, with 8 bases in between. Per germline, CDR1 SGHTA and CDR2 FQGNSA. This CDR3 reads CASSLSRGNQPQHF. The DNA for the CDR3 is TGTGCCAGCAGCTTGTCCAGGGGCAATCAGCCCCAGCATTTT.

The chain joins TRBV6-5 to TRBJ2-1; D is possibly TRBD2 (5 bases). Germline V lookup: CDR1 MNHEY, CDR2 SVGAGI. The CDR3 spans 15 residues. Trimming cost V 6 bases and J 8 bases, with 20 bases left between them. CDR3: CASSLRWESIHEQFF. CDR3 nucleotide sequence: TGTGCCAGCAGCCTCCGGTGGGAGAGTATCCATGAGCAGTTCTTC.

The CDR3 DNA reads as TGTGCCAGCAGTCAGCAGGGGAGTGCCACTGAAGCTTTCTTT. It specifies CASSQQGSATEAFF. The gene calls are TRBV2 and TRBJ1-1; weak D call: TRBD1 (6 bases). Trimming removed 5 bases at V and 4 bases at J, with 14 bases between. CDR1 is SNHLY, CDR2 FYNNEI, per germline. The CDR3 contains 14 residues.

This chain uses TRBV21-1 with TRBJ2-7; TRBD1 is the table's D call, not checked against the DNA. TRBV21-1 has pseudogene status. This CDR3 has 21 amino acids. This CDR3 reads CASSKGETWKSRTGGAYEQYF. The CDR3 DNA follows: TGTGCCAGCAGCAAAGGGGAGACGTGGAAAAGTAGAACAGGGGGAGCCTACGAGCAGTACTTC.

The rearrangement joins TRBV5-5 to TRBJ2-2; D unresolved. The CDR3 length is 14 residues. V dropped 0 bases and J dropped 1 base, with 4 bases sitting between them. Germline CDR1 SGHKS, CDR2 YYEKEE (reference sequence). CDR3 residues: CASSLAQNTGELFF. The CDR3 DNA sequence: TGTGCCAGCAGCTTGGCTCAGAACACCGGGGAGCTGTTTTTT.

The CDR3 here is CASSLGQVETQYF. CDR3 nucleotides: TGTGCCAGCAGCTTAGGGCAGGTGGAGACCCAGTACTTC. The chain employs TRBV7-2 and TRBJ2-5; unclear D gene. Germline CDR1 reads SGHTA; CDR2 reads FQGNSA. V lost 1 base, J lost 5 bases, and 8 bases lay in between. This CDR3 spans 13 amino acids.